This T cell receptor (beta chain) is from a study of PD-1 blockade in classical Hodgkin lymphoma (dated by TCRdb to 2018 to 2021). Looking at the study overall: Nivolumab dosing was 3 mg/kg intravenously every 2 weeks, continuing until either disease progression or unacceptable toxicity. The study used TCR beta sequencing and CyTOF to define a peripheral blood immune signature of response to PD-1 blockade in classical Hodgkin lymphoma. Summary of the overall study and its limitations: Lower diversity was seen in patients whose nivolumab began less than 1 year after ASCT, and these patients were left out of later analyses so that immune reconstitution would not confound the results. CD4+ but not CD8+ TCR diversity rose significantly by C4D1 (p=0.0027 vs p=0.16), most apparent in complete responders (p=0.02). Baseline TCR diversity was reported as lower in newly diagnosed patients than in healthy donors, and lower still in relapsed/refractory patients. Trial patients achieving complete response had baseline diversity similar to newly diagnosed patients, whereas partial responders and progressors had significantly lower diversity. The study was restricted to a single clinical trial cohort, and the causes of repertoire differences, possibly disease activity or prior therapy, were left undefined.

The Qiagen DNeasy kit was used to extract genomic DNA both from unsorted PBMCs and from the negatively selected CD4+ and CD8+ fractions. Amplification of TCR beta CDR3 regions was done by immunoSEQ multiplex PCR with primers that anneal to V and J segments. A synthetic immune receptor repertoire was used to minimize amplification bias, and any residual bias was removed computationally once sequencing was done. In the authors' own workflow: Custom Python scripts were used to quantify repertoire diversity as the Shannon entropy index. The unsorted, CD4+ and CD8+ repertoires were each analyzed separately, with the exception of combined analyses, where CD4+ and CD8+ sequences were merged in silico. A clone was considered expanded if an increase in frequency of at least 2-fold after treatment relative to C1D1 was found, and a pseudocount of 0.5 was applied to clones undetected at baseline. Singleton clones were defined as clones with 0 or 1 copy at C1D1, and non-singleton clones were defined as clones with 2 or more copies. Clones expanded in unsorted samples were annotated as CD4+, CD8+ or unknown by matching protein sequences in sorted samples from the same patient. Diversity changes from C1D1 to C4D1 were tested in paired samples using Wilcoxon tests. The immuneACCESS repertoire file appears here via TCRdb, limited to in-frame rearrangements. These files lack a portion of the clones; in checked studies, under half of the deficit traces to unresolved V genes, and the cause of the others is not known. That table gives V, J and clone size, and the DNA gave D and trimming. In this sample the table shows about 93,000 clones, 85% to 95% of which occur a single time. The ten largest clones add up to over 2.5% of the sample.

CDR1 and CDR2, looked up from the germline V gene, are MGHDK and SYGVNS. Including cysteine and phenylalanine, the CDR3 has 17 amino acids. Only the CDR3 DNA stays, 51 bases, in frame from base 1. V sheds 4 bases and J sheds 1 base, leaving 20 bases between their ends. Turning to this clone: This receptor's antigen is unknown. One base away there is no much larger clone; base qualities are not given.

The time point label on this specimen signifies: cycle 2 day 1 (C2D1) of nivolumab. All trial patients had relapsed after autologous stem cell transplantation, with cohorts A, B and C differing in prior brentuximab vedotin exposure. The trial cohort comprised a few dozen patients with relapsed/refractory classical Hodgkin lymphoma whose best overall responses were complete response, partial response or progressive disease. In the multi-cohort phase II CheckMate 205 trial, trial patients received single-agent nivolumab. An independent review committee assessed best overall response by applying the 2007 International Working Group response criteria. Trial PBMCs were collected immediately before nivolumab initiation (C1D1) and during therapy at cycle 2 day 1 and cycle 4 day 1. Peripheral blood was collected in 8 mL Vacutainer Cell Preparation Tubes, from which PBMCs were isolated by centrifugation and then cryopreserved.

This clonotype was obtained from a human donor with classical Hodgkin lymphoma. The sequence links TRBV25-1 to TRBJ2-7; TRBD2 is possibly the D segment (5 matching bases). Sequenced here: peripheral blood mononuclear cells (PBMCs), sampled before the second cycle of nivolumab. Here is the DNA: TGTGCCAGCAGTGGGGTGGTATCGGGGAAAAATTCCTACGAGCAGTACTTC. It is translated as CASSGVVSGKNSYEQYF.